The rows below give T cell receptor beta chains drawn from one sample of a study of T cells expressing NK-cell markers. No DNA is given; TCRdb re-called the 5' RACE reads and lists each CDR3 protein once. This repertoire includes about 460,000 distinct CDR3 sequences. Sequencing input: blood T cells: a sorted CD56 or NKG2C T cell subset, CD4+ or CD8+ T cells, or bulk PBMC T cells (not recorded which). The receptors were gathered from a woman aged 45-65 years in good health. Both conserved end residues are part of each CDR3. Size tells how often a clone was seen (once, few, many) or the class of an expanded clone, and some rows leave it out.

cdr3_aa	v_call	j_call	clone_size
CASSHFVAGLNEQFF	TRBV14	TRBJ2-1	NA
CAWRRTSAGYNEQFF	TRBV30	TRBJ2-1	NA
CASRPQFSGSTDTQYF	TRBV6-5	TRBJ2-3	NA
CSARSGGREQYF	TRBV20-1	TRBJ2-7	NA
CASKGGGLAETQYF	TRBV28	TRBJ2-5	NA
CASSQDRGGDNTDTQYF	TRBV3-1	TRBJ2-3	NA
CASSRDSYNEQFF	TRBV5-1	TRBJ2-1	NA
CASNSLRRSTDTQYF	TRBV11-2	TRBJ2-3	NA
CSARDRLAWRDTQYF	TRBV20-1	TRBJ2-3	NA
CSATSPASHGEYEQYF	TRBV20-1	TRBJ2-7	NA
CATSDPRRSGSITDTQYF	TRBV24-1	TRBJ2-3	NA
CASSLETNGRYNEQFF	TRBV5-6	TRBJ2-1	NA
CASSFTGFSDSDTQYF	TRBV12-3/TRBV12-4	TRBJ2-3	medium-sized
CASSPLGGYYNEQFF	TRBV18	TRBJ2-1	NA
CASSFGGERDTQYF	TRBV28	TRBJ2-5	NA
CASSPLGGTEAFF	TRBV12-3/TRBV12-4	TRBJ1-1	NA
CASRPTSGRDTDTQYF	TRBV11-1	TRBJ2-3	NA
CASSSYLPRGRQETQYF	TRBV11-3	TRBJ2-5	NA
CASSLGRGLAGREDFNEQFF	TRBV7-9	TRBJ2-1	NA
CATSRGSTEAFF	TRBV12-3/TRBV12-4	TRBJ1-1	NA
CSVEERTSAPGELFF	TRBV29-1	TRBJ2-2	NA
CATSDLYWIAGAYNEQFF	TRBV24-1	TRBJ2-1	NA
CASRLGSYNSPLHF	TRBV6-1	TRBJ1-6	NA
CASSVGQRGRHNEQFF	TRBV19	TRBJ2-1	NA
CASSLVLAGRSTDTQYF	TRBV11-2	TRBJ2-3	NA
CASSSGPSSYNEQFF	TRBV6-6	TRBJ2-1	NA
CASSLVVGDRAFF	TRBV7-2	TRBJ1-1	NA
CSARVSQGGNQPQHF	TRBV20-1	TRBJ1-5	NA
CASSPIRLAVGLSQETQYF	TRBV25-1	TRBJ2-5	NA
CASSSGSFWGNTEAFF	TRBV7-9	TRBJ1-1	NA
CATSGPGGTSYNEQFF	TRBV24-1	TRBJ2-1	NA
CASGRDREGDEAFF	TRBV9	TRBJ1-1	NA
CASRGYSDDTQYF	TRBV10-1	TRBJ2-3	NA
CASSLAGQGKYGYTF	TRBV5-1	TRBJ1-2	NA
CASSLLQREGSYEQYF	TRBV12-3/TRBV12-4	TRBJ2-7	NA
CASSWTSREYEQYF	TRBV7-2	TRBJ2-7	NA
CASSPRARELFF	TRBV4-1	TRBJ2-2	NA
CASSPRGLAGGTSTDTQYF	TRBV18	TRBJ2-3	NA
CASSYTGGTPLHF	TRBV6-6	TRBJ1-6	NA
CASSSFSSTDTQYF	TRBV6-2/TRBV6-3	TRBJ2-3	NA
CASGNGNTIYF	TRBV6-1	TRBJ1-3	NA
CSARDRGIITYEQYF	TRBV20-1	TRBJ2-7	NA
CASSQGSWGSPLHF	TRBV7-2	TRBJ1-6	NA
CSAGPGTGFSPLHF	TRBV20-1	TRBJ1-6	NA
CSARDDQREIGFF	TRBV20-1	TRBJ2-1	NA
CAIRGTSESYNEQFF	TRBV10-3	TRBJ2-1	NA